This entry lists 30 T cell receptor beta chains sequenced from one sample in a study of cytomegalovirus exposure and HLA in healthy donors. Vbeta (60) and Jbeta (13) primers were used in the PCR. Method: immunoSEQ multiplex PCR; TCRdb's copy keeps in-frame clones and lacks some. The table lists 170,000 or so clones, approximately 84% of them singletons. Sequencing used PBMCs. These receptors originate from a girl under 18 in good health and CMV-seropositive.

The chain couples TRBV7-9 to TRBJ2-5, with 9 positions matching TRBD2. The DNA end is a closer match to TRBJ2-7, so the J assignment may be wrong. This CDR3 has 14 amino acids. CDR1 and CDR2 (germline): SEHNR, FQNEAQ (reference sequence). The CDR3 nucleotides are TGTGCCAGCAGCTCCCCCGCGGGGGGGAACGAGCAGTACTTC. It specifies CASSSPAGGNEQYF.

The rearrangement uses TRBV30 and TRBJ1-2, with D unclear. Germline-derived CDR1 and CDR2 are GTSNPN and SVGIG (reference sequence). The CDR3 loop spans 16 amino acids. Trimming stripped 3 bases from V and 8 bases from J, with 25 bases between. The CDR3 region is CAWSGLDWKGGWGYTF. The CDR3, as DNA: TGTGCCTGGAGCGGCCTGGACTGGAAAGGTGGTTGGGGCTACACCTTC.

The V and J genes are TRBV30 and TRBJ2-4; D gene uncertain. The CDR3 has 17 amino acids. V was shortened by 1 base and J by 2 bases, with 18 bases between the two germline ends. CDR1 is GTSNPN, CDR2 SVGIG, per germline (reference sequence). The CDR3 DNA follows: TGTGCCTGGAGTGCCTTCGACATACCTTTAACCAAAAACATTCAGTACTTC. Its protein is CAWSAFDIPLTKNIQYF.

This chain connects TRBV5-1 to TRBJ2-3, with TRBD1 matching 9 bases. Germline CDR1 SGHRS, CDR2 YFSETQ. J lost 7 bases, V lost 4 bases, and 13 bases had no gene match. This CDR3 region has 16 residues. The CDR3 loop reads CASSAWDRDPSYTQYF. The CDR3 bases are TGCGCCAGCAGCGCCTGGGACAGGGATCCCTCCTATACGCAGTATTTT.

There are a few counts of this clone. The chain employs TRBV7-3 and TRBJ1-1; D possibly corresponds to TRBD1 (5 bases). CDR1 is SGHTA and CDR2 is FQGTGA in the germline V gene. This CDR3 spans 13 amino acids. Trimming took off 2 bases at V and 1 base at J, with 5 bases between the two ends. The CDR3 bases are TGTGCCAGCAGCTTAGGACAGAACACTGAAGCTTTCTTT. Translation: CASSLGQNTEAFF.

This clone was seen just once. Here the CDR3 reads CASSASSLRTDTQYF. In DNA, the CDR3 is TGTGCCAGCAGCGCCTCTAGCCTACGCACAGATACGCAGTATTTT. V usage is TRBV5-4 and J usage is TRBJ2-3, with D perhaps matching TRBD2 (5 bases). Per the germline V gene, CDR1 is SGHNT and CDR2 is YYREEE (reference sequence). This CDR3 comprises 15 residues. Trimming removed 4 bases from V and 1 base from J, with 13 bases in between. Full variable domain (remainder filled in from reference TRBV5-4 and TRBJ2-3): ETGVTQSPTHLIKTRGQQVTLRCSSQSGHNTVSWYQQALGQGPQFIFQYYREEENGRGNFPPRFSGLQFPNYSSELNVNALELDDSALYLCASSASSLRTDTQYFGPGTRLTVL.

The chain joins TRBV13 to TRBJ1-5; no firm D call. CDR1 is PRHDT, CDR2 FYEKMQ, per germline (reference sequence). The length of the CDR3 is 15 residues. V lost 4 bases and J 4 bases, leaving 14 bases between the germline ends. The CDR3 bases are TGTGCCAGCAGCTCCTCAGGTGCTCCGAATCAGCCCCAGCATTTT. Translated, it gives CASSSSGAPNQPQHF.

Written as DNA, the CDR3 is TGTGCCAGCAGTTTCGGGACTAACTATGGCTACACCTTC. It translates to CASSFGTNYGYTF. The V and J genes are TRBV27 and TRBJ1-2; D is ambiguous. V was cut by 3 bases and J by 0 bases, with 5 bases left in between. Germline V gene lookup returns CDR1 MNHEY and CDR2 SMNVEV (reference sequence). The CDR3 has 13 amino acids.

The chain couples TRBV12-5 to TRBJ1-2; D might be TRBD1 (6 bases). Germline assignment: CDR1 LGHNT and CDR2 FRNRAP. V shed 7 bases and J shed 5 bases, with 20 bases lying between them. This CDR3 has 15 amino acids. This CDR3 reads CASATRGGPGYGYTF. The CDR3 bases are TGTGCTAGTGCCACGAGGGGGGGCCCCGGATATGGCTACACCTTC.

This chain links TRBV5-1 with TRBJ1-6, with 9 bases fitting TRBD1. This CDR3 has 18 amino acids. J lost 0 bases, V lost 0 bases, and 4 bases had no gene match. CDR1 and CDR2 from the germline V gene are SGHRS and YFSETQ. The CDR3 here is CASSLVGTGSSYNSPLHF. The CDR3 DNA is TGCGCCAGCAGCTTGGTAGGGACAGGGAGCTCCTATAATTCACCCCTCCACTTT.

The CDR3 coding sequence is TGTGCCAGCAGAGGCCTTGGGACAGCACTTGGCTACACCTTC. Its translation: CASRGLGTALGYTF. This chain joins TRBV6-5 and TRBJ1-2, with 7 bases fitting TRBD1. Germline trimming cut 6 bases from V and 7 bases from J; bases unmatched to any gene: 11. Germline-derived CDR1 and CDR2 are MNHEY and SVGAGI. The CDR3 covers 14 residues.

This clone was seen once. This rearrangement joins TRBV11-3 to TRBJ2-4, with 7 bases identical to TRBD1. The CDR3 extends over 17 amino acids. V lost 2 bases and J lost 0; bases outside the gene matches: 7. Looked up from germline, CDR1 is SGHNT and CDR2 is YENEEA. The CDR3 loop reads CASSLTVTGLAKNIQYF. The CDR3 DNA is TGTGCCAGCAGCTTAACGGTGACAGGGTTAGCCAAAAACATTCAGTACTTC.

V is TRBV7-2 and J is TRBJ1-2, with 7 nucleotides matching TRBD1. With 6 bases clipped from V and 2 bases from J, the junction kept 9 bases outside the gene matches. The CDR3 totals 15 residues. Germline-derived CDR1 and CDR2 are SGHTA and FQGNSA. The CDR3 reads CASSPGQLLNYGYTF. CDR3 DNA sequence: TGTGCCAGCAGTCCGGGACAGCTCCTGAACTATGGCTACACCTTC.

V is TRBV7-9 and J is TRBJ1-3; D is unresolved. This CDR3 contains 16 residues. Germline values: CDR1 SEHNR, CDR2 FQNEAQ (reference sequence). The V end lost 3 bases, the J end lost 0 bases, and 12 bases lay between the germline ends. The CDR3 is CASSFGLGSSGNTIYF. The CDR3 DNA follows: TGTGCCAGCAGCTTCGGGTTAGGGAGCTCTGGAAACACCATATATTTT.

The rearrangement joins TRBV9 to TRBJ2-2, with TRBD1 identical over 7 bases. V was pared by 3 bases and J by 1 base, with 6 bases of the junction left unmatched. Germline-derived CDR1 and CDR2 are SGDLS and YYNGEE. The CDR3 consists of 16 residues. The DNA for the CDR3 is TGTGCCAGCAGCGCCGCCGGGACAGTGAACACCGGGGAGCTGTTTTTT. Translated: CASSAAGTVNTGELFF.

V usage is TRBV21-1 and J usage is TRBJ1-1. TRBV21-1 is classified as a pseudogene. This CDR3 has 15 amino acids. DNA for the CDR3: TGTGCCAGCACCCCACCCCGGGTGATGAACACTGAAGCTTTCTTT. Translated, it gives CASTPPRVMNTEAFF.

The chain is built from TRBV5-1 and TRBJ1-2; D is unresolved. CDR1 is SGHRS, CDR2 YFSETQ, per germline. The CDR3 runs to 13 residues. V lost 4 bases to trimming and J lost 8 bases, with 15 bases between them. This CDR3 is CASSPGSPMGYTF. The CDR3 nucleotides are TGCGCCAGCAGCCCGGGATCTCCAATGGGCTACACCTTC.

This chain connects TRBV2 to TRBJ1-5, with D perhaps TRBD1 (6 bases). Trimming took off 5 bases at V and 6 bases at J, with 23 bases between the two ends. Germline CDR1 SNHLY, CDR2 FYNNEI. This CDR3 has 17 amino acids. CDR3: CASSRRGGLYGGQPQHF. The DNA for the CDR3 is TGTGCCAGCAGTCGAAGGGGGGGCCTCTACGGTGGTCAGCCCCAGCATTTT.

This clone was seen a single time. This chain links TRBV2 with TRBJ1-1; D may be TRBD1 (5 bases). Looked up from germline, CDR1 is SNHLY and CDR2 is FYNNEI. CDR3 length: 13 residues. V lost 6 bases, J lost 1 base, and 9 bases lay in between. CDR3 sequence (DNA): TGTGCCAGCAGAACTGACAGGAACACTGAAGCTTTCTTT. This translates into CASRTDRNTEAFF.

The genes are TRBV18 and TRBJ1-3; D is undetermined. Trimming left V 2 bases short and J 0 bases short, with 11 bases between. CDR1 is KGHSH and CDR2 is LQKENI in the germline V gene. There are 16 residues in the CDR3. CDR3 sequence reads: CASSPIPGVSGNTIYF. The CDR3, as DNA: TGTGCCAGCTCACCAATTCCGGGTGTCTCTGGAAACACCATATATTTT.

Concerning this clone itself: The sample contains more than one DNA sequence encoding this CDR3. This chain joins TRBV18 and TRBJ1-5; TRBD1 aligns across 9 bases. V was clipped by 3 bases and J by 4 bases; unmatched bases: 4. The CDR3 consists of 15 residues. Germline loops: CDR1 KGHSH, CDR2 LQKENI. The CDR3 bases are TGTGCCAGCTCACCCGACAGGGGGGGGAATCAGCCCCAGCATTTT. The encoded protein is CASSPDRGGNQPQHF.

In this sample, this clone turned up a few times. The chain has TRBV5-1 and TRBJ1-2; maybe TRBD1 (5 bases). Per the germline V gene, CDR1 is SGHRS and CDR2 is YFSETQ. The V gene lost 3 bases and the J gene lost 0 bases, with 12 bases spanning the gap. The CDR3 consists of 15 residues. This CDR3 reads CASSSLGGANYGYTF. The CDR3 bases are TGCGCCAGCAGCTCGTTGGGGGGGGCTAACTATGGCTACACCTTC.

This chain uses TRBV11-2 with TRBJ1-3; the D gene is possibly TRBD1 (5 bases). The CDR3 contains 10 residues. Germline values: CDR1 SGHAT, CDR2 FQNNGV. The ends were cut back, 8 bases at V and 7 bases at J, with 6 bases in the middle. The CDR3 nucleotides are TGTGCCAGCGGGGGGAACACCATATATTTT. Protein sequence: CASGGNTIYF.

V and J are TRBV6-1 and TRBJ1-5; no clear D gene. The CDR3 runs to 14 residues. V was clipped by 7 bases and J by 2 bases, with 12 bases between them. Germline CDR1 reads MNHNS; CDR2 reads SASEGT. For the CDR3, the DNA is TGTGCCAGCACCCTCGAGTTCGGCAATCAGCCCCAGCATTTT. Translated: CASTLEFGNQPQHF.

This chain links TRBV4-1 with TRBJ2-1; possibly TRBD2 for D (5 bases). Germline V gives CDR1 MGHRA, CDR2 YSYEKL. V lost 8 bases to trimming and J lost 4 bases, with 24 bases between them. The length of the CDR3 is 17 residues. As DNA, the CDR3 is TGCGCCAGCTCCCAAGGGCAGAGGGCGAAGCTTTACAATGAGCAGTTCTTC. Its protein is CASSQGQRAKLYNEQFF.

The chain has TRBV5-1 and TRBJ1-4, with D perhaps matching TRBD1 (5 bases). Germline CDR1 SGHRS, CDR2 YFSETQ. The length of the CDR3 is 15 residues. V was clipped by 6 bases and J by 0 bases, with 12 bases between them. CDR3 amino acids: CASTIGAATNEKLFF. The CDR3 DNA reads TGCGCCAGCACGATAGGGGCCGCAACTAATGAAAAACTGTTTTTT. Full variable domain (outside the CDR3, taken from reference TRBV5-1 and TRBJ1-4): KAGVTQTPRYLIKTRGQQVTLSCSPISGHRSVSWYQQTPGQGLQFLFEYFSETQRNKGNFPGRFSGRQFSNSRSEMNVSTLELGDSALYLCASTIGAATNEKLFFGSGTQLSVL.

J is TRBJ2-1 and V is TRBV9; 13 bases match TRBD2. Per germline, CDR1 SGDLS and CDR2 YYNGEE. V was clipped by 2 bases and J by 8 bases; unmatched bases: 10. This CDR3 is built from 17 residues. The CDR3 DNA reads TGTGCCAGCAGCGTGGGACTAGCGGGGCTCCCCTTGGATGAGCAGTTCTTC. It yields the protein CASSVGLAGLPLDEQFF.

Here the CDR3 reads CASYDVLRAFF. As DNA, the CDR3 is TGTGCCAGCTACGACGTCCTGAGGGCTTTCTTT. The chain is built from TRBV19 and TRBJ1-1; D gene uncertain. Trimming shortened V by 9 bases and J by 11 bases, and 16 bases separated the two germline ends. The CDR3 length is 11 residues. The germline CDR1 and CDR2 sequences are LNHDA and SQIVND (reference sequence).

This clone was recorded a few times. This chain uses TRBV7-2 with TRBJ2-4; 10 nucleotides align to TRBD2. This CDR3 has 16 residues. The germline gives CDR1 SGHTA, CDR2 FQGNSA. V was clipped by 3 bases and J by 0 bases; unmatched bases: 2. CDR3 bases: TGTGCCAGCAGCTTTAGCGGGGGGTTAGCCAAAAACATTCAGTACTTC. It encodes CASSFSGGLAKNIQYF.

The V gene is TRBV6-1, the J gene TRBJ1-3; TRBD1 might be the D (5 bases). The V and J ends lost 5 bases and 8 bases respectively, with 19 bases between them. Germline CDR1 MNHNS, CDR2 SASEGT. The CDR3 is 15 amino acids. The CDR3 reads CASSNRAHGGYTIYF. The CDR3 DNA follows: TGTGCCAGCAGTAACCGGGCCCATGGGGGGTACACCATATATTTT.